Listed here are 14 T cell receptor beta chains from one sample, sequenced in a study of blood T cell repertoires in COVID-19. Produced via immunoSEQ multiplex PCR; TCRdb's table is partial and in-frame only. The profile covers roughly 74,000 clones, with roughly 88% appearing a single time and about 2.9% taken by the ten largest. The sample consisted of peripheral blood. All receptors derive from a man in his 70s with active or convalescent COVID-19.

V and J are TRBV28 and TRBJ2-1; unclear D gene. Trimming cost V 5 bases and J 4 bases, with 15 bases left between them. Germline V lookup: CDR1 MDHEN, CDR2 SYDVKM. The CDR3 has 15 amino acids. The DNA for the CDR3 is TGTGCCAGCAGTCCCCCCTTAACAGTATACAATGAGCAGTTCTTC. Protein sequence: CASSPPLTVYNEQFF.

This clone was seen only once. J is TRBJ1-2 and V is TRBV5-5; 7 bases agree with TRBD1. This CDR3 has 14 residues. Germline loops: CDR1 SGHKS, CDR2 YYEKEE (reference sequence). V was clipped by 0 bases and J by 6 bases; unmatched bases: 5. The CDR3 DNA sequence: TGTGCCAGCAGCTTGGGGCCAGGGGGAGATGGCTACACCTTC. Protein sequence: CASSLGPGGDGYTF. Full variable domain (missing parts from reference TRBV5-5 and TRBJ1-2): DAGVTQSPTHLIKTRGQQVTLRCSPISGHKSVSWYQQVLGQGPQFIFQYYEKEERGRGNFPDRFSARQFPNYSSELNVNALLLGDSALYLCASSLGPGGDGYTFGSGTRLTVV.

The chain joins TRBV9 to TRBJ1-3; D remains unclear. V shed 0 bases and J shed 4 bases, with 5 bases lying between them. Germline CDR1 and CDR2: SGDLS and YYNGEE. The CDR3 length is 13 residues. CDR3: CASSVALGNTIYF. The CDR3 bases are TGTGCCAGCAGCGTAGCGTTAGGAAACACCATATATTTT. Supplemented by reference TRBV9 and TRBJ1-3, the full variable domain reads DSGVTQTPKHLITATGQRVTLRCSPRSGDLSVYWYQQSLDQGLQFLIQYYNGEERAKGNILERFSAQQFPDLHSELNLSSLELGDSALYFCASSVALGNTIYFGEGSWLTVV.

The V gene is TRBV19, the J gene TRBJ1-2, with 10 bases identical to TRBD1. Germline CDR1 LNHDA, CDR2 SQIVND (reference sequence). This CDR3 comprises 16 residues. V shed 4 bases, J shed 1 base, and the junction held 6 bases outside the gene matches. CDR3 nucleotides: TGTGCCAGTAGTACGGCGGGACAGGGGCTTAACTATGGCTACACCTTC. Its protein is CASSTAGQGLNYGYTF.

This chain connects TRBV5-1 to TRBJ1-5; D may be TRBD1 (5 bases). Germline CDR1 is SGHRS and CDR2 is YFSETQ. V gave up 1 base and J gave up 6 bases, with 11 bases separating them. The CDR3 loop spans 14 amino acids. The CDR3 DNA follows: TGCGCCAGCAGCTTGCGGCAGGGTGGTCAGCCCCAGCATTTT. Protein: CASSLRQGGQPQHF.

The CDR3 loop reads CASSSGGGLGNTIYF. The CDR3 DNA reads as TGTGCCAGCAGCTCCGGAGGGGGCCTTGGAAACACCATATATTTT. J is TRBJ1-3 and V is TRBV7-9; TRBD1 matches at 7 bases. The CDR3 is made up of 15 amino acids. The junction had 6 bases not matched to a gene; V was cut back by 4 bases and J by 3 bases. Germline V gives CDR1 SEHNR, CDR2 FQNEAQ (reference sequence).

This clone was seen more than once but under ten times. The rearrangement uses TRBV27 and TRBJ2-1; 9 bases are a match to TRBD1. V was pared by 7 bases and J by 6 bases, with 7 bases of the junction left unmatched. Per the germline V gene, CDR1 is MNHEY and CDR2 is SMNVEV (reference sequence). CDR3 length: 14 residues. The CDR3 coding sequence is TGTGCCAGCACGCGACAGGGACAGGGCAATGAGCAGTTCTTC. It yields the protein CASTRQGQGNEQFF.

The chain is built from TRBV4-1 and TRBJ1-2; D perhaps matches TRBD1 (6 bases). Trimming took off 4 bases at V and 2 bases at J, with 17 bases between the two ends. The germline CDR1 and CDR2 sequences are MGHRA and YSYEKL. The CDR3 loop spans 16 amino acids. This CDR3 reads CASSPLAGGSNYGYTF. The CDR3 nucleotides read TGCGCCAGCAGCCCCTTGGCGGGGGGCTCAAACTATGGCTACACCTTC.

This clone appeared a single time. The chain recombines TRBV4-1 with TRBJ2-2; no clear D. CDR3 length: 15 amino acids. The germline gives CDR1 MGHRA, CDR2 YSYEKL. Trimming left V 1 base short and J 6 bases short, with 12 bases between. In DNA, the CDR3 is TGCGCCAGCAGCCAAGGCGTTGGGCACGCCGGGGAGCTGTTTTTT. It encodes CASSQGVGHAGELFF.

The J gene is TRBJ2-1, the V gene TRBV27; 12 bases map to TRBD2. V dropped 3 bases and J dropped 0; count of bases not matched to a gene: 6. Germline loops: CDR1 MNHEY, CDR2 SMNVEV (reference sequence). The length of the CDR3 is 18 residues. CDR3 protein: CASSFYQTSGSSYNEQFF. The CDR3 DNA is TGTGCCAGCAGTTTCTACCAGACTAGCGGGAGCTCCTACAATGAGCAGTTCTTC.

The chain uses TRBV18 and TRBJ2-7, with a weak D call TRBD2 (5 bases). This CDR3 comprises 18 residues. Germline-derived CDR1 and CDR2 are KGHSH and LQKENI. The ends were cut back, 2 bases at V and 0 bases at J, with 20 bases in the middle. The CDR3 here is CASSPVVRLTMGSYEQYF. Written as DNA, the CDR3 is TGTGCCAGCTCACCAGTCGTCAGACTAACCATGGGCTCCTACGAGCAGTACTTC.

V gene TRBV9 combines with J gene TRBJ1-4; D possibly corresponds to TRBD1 (5 bases). The CDR3 runs 15 residues. V lost 3 bases to trimming and J lost 1 base, with 10 bases between them. Germline-derived CDR1 and CDR2 are SGDLS and YYNGEE. The CDR3 protein is CASSAQGQTNEKLFF. The CDR3 coding sequence is TGTGCCAGCAGCGCCCAGGGTCAAACTAATGAAAAACTGTTTTTT. The complete variable domain, with remaining parts taken from reference TRBV9 and TRBJ1-4, reads DSGVTQTPKHLITATGQRVTLRCSPRSGDLSVYWYQQSLDQGLQFLIQYYNGEERAKGNILERFSAQQFPDLHSELNLSSLELGDSALYFCASSAQGQTNEKLFFGSGTQLSVL.

The rearrangement links TRBV6-5 to TRBJ2-3; D perhaps matches TRBD2 (6 bases). The ends were cut back, 6 bases at V and 1 base at J, with 14 bases in the middle. This CDR3 is built from 15 residues. Looked up from germline, CDR1 is MNHEY and CDR2 is SVGAGI. CDR3 residues: CASSPGLPRTDTQYF. For the CDR3, the DNA is TGTGCCAGCAGCCCGGGACTTCCCCGCACAGATACGCAGTATTTT.

The chain employs TRBV7-8 and TRBJ2-3; TRBD1 matches at 8 bases. V gave up 1 base and J gave up 5 bases; unmatched junction bases: 2. There are 14 residues in the CDR3. Germline-derived CDR1 and CDR2 are SGHVS and FQNEAQ. The CDR3 nucleotides are TGTGCCAGCAGCTTAGTCGGACAGGGAGATACGCAGTATTTT. Its translation is CASSLVGQGDTQYF.